The present entry profiles one TCR beta chain with its context. These data come from a study of blood T cell repertoires in COVID-19. Study background: Whether acute or convalescent, the COVID-19 samples came from the United States, Italy and Spain. PBMCs, B-cell-depleted T cells, or T cells were the source of the cDNA or gDNA that made up the material.

Germline-derived CDR1 and CDR2 are SEHNR and FQNEAQ (reference sequence). The CDR3 consists of 16 residues. V was clipped by 3 bases and J by 5 bases, with 19 bases between them. Original data processing: Estimated nucleated cell counts came from reference gene primer amplification. Produced via immunoSEQ multiplex PCR; TCRdb's table is partial and in-frame only. The V and J calls and clone size were taken over from that table, and D and trimming were inferred from the DNA. The data show approximately 150,000 clones, with about 85% seen just once and about 2.5% held by the top ten. This sequence was found in a human donor with acute or convalescent COVID-19. The donor label of this sample is uncertain. Sequencing was done on a sample of peripheral blood. The chain uses TRBV7-9 and TRBJ2-5, with D possibly being TRBD2 (7 bases). The CDR3: CASSFASGGAFETQYF. CDR3 nucleotides: TGTGCCAGCAGCTTCGCCAGTGGGGGGGCTTTCGAGACCCAGTACTTC.